One sample yielded the 20 T cell receptor beta chains listed below, sequenced in a study of shared clonotypes between healthy human individuals. Using immunoSEQ multiplex PCR, the repertoire was profiled, and TCRdb retains in-frame clones only, with some absent. The sample holds about 510,000 clones, 70% to 80% seen once. Sequenced sample: PBMCs. The source of these receptors is a woman aged 40 to 55 in good health. Some clones in this sample may be carry-over from other donors' samples.

V usage is TRBV5-1 and J usage is TRBJ2-3, with D tentatively TRBD1 or TRBD2 (5 bases each). The V end lost 0 bases, the J end lost 6 bases, and 14 bases lay between the germline ends. Germline V gene lookup returns CDR1 SGHRS and CDR2 YFSETQ. This CDR3 has 15 amino acids. The CDR3 loop reads CASSLAYRDGDTQYF. CDR3 coding DNA: TGCGCCAGCAGCTTGGCATATCGGGACGGGGATACGCAGTATTTT.

This chain joins TRBV7-8 and TRBJ2-7; D not resolved. This CDR3 region has 16 residues. In germline, CDR1 is SGHVS, CDR2 FQNEAQ. Trimming removed 5 bases from V and 7 bases from J, with 24 bases in between. The CDR3 sequence: CASSPWPLKENVEQYF. The CDR3 DNA reads as TGTGCCAGCAGCCCCTGGCCCCTTAAGGAGAATGTAGAGCAGTACTTC. Full variable domain (missing parts from reference TRBV7-8 and TRBJ2-7): GAGVSQSPRYKVAKRGQDVALRCDPISGHVSLFWYQQALGQGPEFLTYFQNEAQLDKSGLPSDRFFAERPEGSVSTLKIQRTQQEDSAVYLCASSPWPLKENVEQYFGPGTRLTVT.

The gene calls are TRBV18 and TRBJ2-5; 9 bases match TRBD1. Germline-derived CDR1 and CDR2 are KGHSH and LQKENI. The CDR3 has 17 amino acids. Trimming removed 4 bases from V and 0 bases from J; junction bases left unmatched: 9. CDR3 sequence (DNA): TGTGCCAGCTCACAACCGGGACAGGGTCACTACCAAGAGACCCAGTACTTC. Its protein product is CASSQPGQGHYQETQYF.

The chain joins TRBV7-3 to TRBJ2-2, with D tentatively TRBD2 (5 bases). Per germline, CDR1 SGHTA and CDR2 FQGTGA. The CDR3 is 16 residues long. V shed 0 bases and J shed 2 bases, with 10 bases lying between them. CDR3 sequence reads: CASSLTRTGNTGELFF. In nucleotides, the CDR3 is TGTGCCAGCAGCTTAACAAGGACTGGAAACACCGGGGAGCTGTTTTTT.

In its sample, this clone was seen a few times. This chain connects TRBV29-1 to TRBJ1-1; D is unclear. The CDR3 is 12 amino acids. From germline, CDR1 is SQVTM and CDR2 ANQGSEA. V shed 4 bases and J shed 1 base, with 7 bases lying between them. The CDR3 sequence is CSVGSTNTEAFF. In nucleotides, the CDR3 is TGCAGCGTTGGGTCAACGAACACTGAAGCTTTCTTT.

This clone was seen once. The chain couples TRBV29-1 to TRBJ2-4; D is ambiguous. Trimming took off 3 bases at V and 0 bases at J, with 12 bases between the two ends. Germline V gene lookup returns CDR1 SQVTM and CDR2 ANQGSEA. The CDR3 has 15 residues. The CDR3 loop reads CSVEVRRLAKNIQYF. In DNA, the CDR3 is TGCAGCGTTGAGGTCAGGCGACTAGCCAAAAACATTCAGTACTTC. Drawing the rest from reference TRBV29-1 and TRBJ2-4, the complete variable domain is SAVISQKPSRDICQRGTSLTIQCQVDSQVTMMFWYRQQPGQSLTLIATANQGSEATYESGFVIDKFPISRPNLTFSTLTVSNMSPEDSSIYLCSVEVRRLAKNIQYFGAGTRLSVL.

This chain links TRBV28 with TRBJ1-5; D not resolved. Germline CDR1 is MDHEN and CDR2 is SYDVKM. The germline V and J ends were trimmed by 4 bases and 3 bases, with 13 bases remaining between them. This CDR3 is built from 15 residues. The CDR3 DNA follows: TGTGCCAGCAGTTCCCTGGGCAGGAACAATCAGCCCCAGCATTTT. It yields the protein CASSSLGRNNQPQHF. The variable domain in full, completed from reference TRBV28 and TRBJ1-5, reads DVKVTQSSRYLVKRTGEKVFLECVQDMDHENMFWYRQDPGLGLRLIYFSYDVKMKEKGDIPEGYSVSREKKERFSLILESASTNQTSMYLCASSSLGRNNQPQHFGDGTRLSIL.

This clone was observed many times. The chain recombines TRBV5-5 with TRBJ1-2; TRBD1 might be the D (6 bases). The germline V gene encodes CDR1 SGHKS and CDR2 YYEKEE (reference sequence). This CDR3 spans 13 amino acids. Trimming removed 0 bases at V and 4 bases at J, with 7 bases between. The CDR3 region has the DNA TGTGCCAGCAGCTTGGGGGGGGCCTATGGCTACACCTTC. Its protein is CASSLGGAYGYTF.

This chain links TRBV27 with TRBJ2-7, with D uncertain. The V end was cut by 3 bases, the J end by 2 bases, with 8 bases between. Per germline, CDR1 MNHEY and CDR2 SMNVEV (reference sequence). The CDR3 is 13 amino acids. This CDR3 is CASSLVSTYEQYF. The CDR3 DNA reads as TGTGCCAGCAGTTTGGTGTCAACCTACGAGCAGTACTTC.

V usage is TRBV14 and J usage is TRBJ2-5; D unclear. This CDR3 spans 15 amino acids. V shed 0 bases and J shed 5 bases, with 13 bases lying between them. Germline assignment: CDR1 SGHDN and CDR2 FVKESK. CDR3 loop: CASSQDLGVWETQYF. In nucleotides, the CDR3 is TGTGCCAGCAGCCAAGATCTAGGCGTCTGGGAGACCCAGTACTTC.

The chain joins TRBV6-1 to TRBJ2-7; TRBD2 matches at 8 bases. There are 15 residues in the CDR3. The trim removed 0 bases at V and 4 bases at J, leaving 5 bases unmatched. From germline, CDR1 is MNHNS and CDR2 SASEGT. In DNA, the CDR3 is TGTGCCAGCAGTGAAGCGCTAGCGGGTGGTTACGAGCAGTACTTC. Translated, it gives CASSEALAGGYEQYF.

The chain recombines TRBV7-2 with TRBJ1-1; no clear D. The V end lost 2 bases, the J end lost 4 bases, and 8 bases lay between the germline ends. Per germline, CDR1 SGHTA and CDR2 FQGNSA. The CDR3 totals 13 residues. The CDR3 protein is CASSLTGGTEAFF. The CDR3 coding sequence is TGTGCCAGCAGCTTAACCGGAGGCACTGAAGCTTTCTTT.

The V and J genes are TRBV28 and TRBJ1-5, with 7 positions matching TRBD1. Germline loops: CDR1 MDHEN, CDR2 SYDVKM. V lost 4 bases, J lost 0 bases, and 12 bases stayed unmatched. This CDR3 contains 18 residues. CDR3 protein: CASSWPGGATYSNQPQHF. CDR3 DNA: TGTGCCAGCAGTTGGCCAGGGGGGGCAACTTATAGCAATCAGCCCCAGCATTTT.

Comments on this clone: A far larger clone lies a single base away; this is likely a read error. Other DNA sequences in the sample encode the same CDR3. The chain employs TRBV30 and TRBJ1-4; D unresolved. The CDR3 length is 13 residues. CDR1 and CDR2 (germline): GTSNPN, SVGIG (reference sequence). CDR3 coding DNA: TGTGCCTGGAGTGTAAACAGCAACGAAAAACTGTTTTTC. Amino acids: CAWSVNSNEKLFF. The full variable domain, completed using reference TRBV30 and TRBJ1-4, is SQTIHQWPATLVQPVGSPLSLECTVEGTSNPNLYWYRQAAGRGLQLLFYSVGIGQISSEVPQNLSASRPQDRQFILSSKKLLLSDSGFYLCAWSVNSNEKLFFGSGTQLSVL.

As for this clone: Other DNA sequences in the sample encode the same CDR3. The V and J genes are TRBV27 and TRBJ1-5; D gene uncertain. The CDR3 is made up of 13 amino acids. The germline gives CDR1 MNHEY, CDR2 SMNVEV (reference sequence). Trimming shortened V by 3 bases and J by 4 bases, and 7 bases separated the two germline ends. The CDR3 nucleotides are TGTGCCAGCAGTTTGTCCAGGAATCAGCCCCAGCATTTT. Translated, it gives CASSLSRNQPQHF.

This clone has just one count. The V and J genes are TRBV5-1 and TRBJ2-1, with TRBD2 matching over 9 bases. CDR1 is SGHRS, CDR2 YFSETQ, per germline. Trimming at V came to 0 bases and at J to 9 bases, leaving 4 bases not matched to a gene. This CDR3 region has 14 residues. This chain's CDR3 is CASSLGAGGTEQFF. Here the CDR3 DNA reads TGCGCCAGCAGCTTGGGGGCGGGAGGGACTGAGCAGTTCTTC.

The gene calls are TRBV5-6 and TRBJ2-1, with D hard to call. There are 11 residues in the CDR3. V shed 6 bases and J shed 5 bases, with 6 bases lying between them. The germline CDR1 and CDR2 sequences are SGHDT and YYEEEE. CDR3 in DNA: TGTGCCAGCACCTACAACAATGAGCAGTTCTTC. Encoded protein: CASTYNNEQFF.

The sample holds many counts of this clone. The chain joins TRBV2 to TRBJ2-1; TRBD2 might be the D (6 bases). Germline CDR1 and CDR2: SNHLY and FYNNEI. V shed 6 bases and J shed 1 base, with 16 bases lying between them. The CDR3 length is 16 residues. The CDR3 spells CASRAGLGLSYNEQFF. The CDR3 bases are TGTGCCAGCAGGGCCGGTTTGGGACTGTCCTACAATGAGCAGTTCTTC. The whole variable domain, filled in from reference TRBV2 and TRBJ2-1, reads EPEVTQTPSHQVTQMGQEVILRCVPISNHLYFYWYRQILGQKVEFLVSFYNNEISEKSEIFDDQFSVERPDGSNFTLKIRSTKLEDSAMYFCASRAGLGLSYNEQFFGPGTRLTVL.

The CDR3 DNA sequence: TGTGCCAGCAGCAAAGGACCCGGGACTAGCGGAGAGTGGGAGACCCAGTACTTC. Translated, it gives CASSKGPGTSGEWETQYF. This chain joins TRBV21-1 and TRBJ2-5; the table calls TRBD2, which could not be checked here. TRBV21-1 is termed a pseudogene. The CDR3 totals 18 residues.

Many counts were recorded for this clone. The chain carries TRBV28 and TRBJ2-1, with unresolved D. The CDR3 length is 15 residues. Trimming took 4 bases from V and 10 from J, leaving 20 bases between them. CDR1 is MDHEN, CDR2 SYDVKM, per germline. CDR3 sequence reads: CASSSTLDPTREQFF. The CDR3 DNA is TGTGCCAGCAGTTCCACCTTGGATCCTACCAGGGAGCAGTTCTTC.